One and the same sample provided the 19 T cell receptor beta chains below, sequenced in a study of long-term antiretroviral therapy in people with HIV. A v3.0 immunoSEQ assay was performed at survey level. Only in-frame clones appear in the TCRdb table, and some are missing; sequencing was by immunoSEQ multiplex PCR. The sample contains 28,000 or so clones, roughly 84% of which appear only once. The sample here was unsorted PBMCs, taken 0.4 years after starting antiretroviral therapy. Every receptor here comes from a man between 18 and 29 years old with HIV.

The chain joins TRBV2 to TRBJ1-6; D is uncertain. The V gene's germline CDR1 is SNHLY and CDR2 FYNNEI. The germline V and J ends were trimmed by 3 bases and 13 bases, with 10 bases remaining between them. This CDR3 has 12 residues. The CDR3 nucleotides are TGTGCCAGCAGTGACGGTGGGATCCCCCTCCACTTT. It codes for CASSDGGIPLHF.

The rearrangement uses TRBV2 and TRBJ2-7; 7 bases match TRBD1. CDR1 is SNHLY, CDR2 FYNNEI, per germline. The CDR3 spans 12 residues. V shed 6 bases and J 3 bases; nucleotides not matched to a gene: 2. CDR3: CASRAGGYEQYF. CDR3 nucleotides: TGTGCCAGCAGAGCAGGGGGCTACGAGCAGTACTTC.

The rearrangement uses TRBV9 and TRBJ2-1, with 14 bases aligning to TRBD2. Trimming took 3 bases from V and 3 from J; bases not matched to a gene: 2. Germline V gene lookup returns CDR1 SGDLS and CDR2 YYNGEE. The CDR3 has 16 amino acids. The CDR3 sequence: CASSAGLAGDYNEQFF. The CDR3 DNA follows: TGTGCCAGCAGCGCGGGACTAGCGGGAGACTACAATGAGCAGTTCTTC. The variable domain in full, completed from reference TRBV9 and TRBJ2-1, reads DSGVTQTPKHLITATGQRVTLRCSPRSGDLSVYWYQQSLDQGLQFLIQYYNGEERAKGNILERFSAQQFPDLHSELNLSSLELGDSALYFCASSAGLAGDYNEQFFGPGTRLTVL.

This clone was seen just once. CDR3 sequence: CASSQDGREQFF. The CDR3 DNA follows: TGCGCCAGCAGCCAAGATGGGAGAGAGCAGTTCTTC. The chain couples TRBV4-1 to TRBJ2-1, with D tentatively TRBD2 (5 bases). V lost 0 bases and J lost 10, with 7 bases in between. Germline CDR1 MGHRA, CDR2 YSYEKL. The CDR3 loop spans 12 amino acids.

This sequence joins TRBV29-1 and TRBJ1-2; no firm D call. Between the trimmed V and J ends, which lost 1 base and 2 bases, there was a span of 8 bases. This CDR3 region has 13 residues. Germline V CDR1 and CDR2: SQVTM, ANQGSEA. CDR3 in amino acids: CSVEGGSNYGYTF. The CDR3 DNA reads as TGCAGCGTTGAAGGAGGGTCAAACTATGGCTACACCTTC. The whole variable domain, filled in from reference TRBV29-1 and TRBJ1-2, reads SAVISQKPSRDICQRGTSLTIQCQVDSQVTMMFWYRQQPGQSLTLIATANQGSEATYESGFVIDKFPISRPNLTFSTLTVSNMSPEDSSIYLCSVEGGSNYGYTFGSGTRLTVV.

The chain is built from TRBV11-2 and TRBJ1-2; the match to TRBD1 covers 9 bases. Per germline, CDR1 SGHAT and CDR2 FQNNGV. The CDR3 totals 12 residues. Trimming at V came to 6 bases and at J to 6 bases, leaving 2 bases not matched to a gene. This CDR3 is CASRQGADGYTF. CDR3 DNA sequence: TGTGCCAGCAGACAGGGGGCGGATGGCTACACCTTC.

The J gene is TRBJ2-7, the V gene TRBV7-7; no definite D call. V shed 9 bases and J shed 2 bases, with 5 bases lying between them. The germline V gene encodes CDR1 SSHAT and CDR2 FNYEAQ (reference sequence). The CDR3 loop spans 10 amino acids. The CDR3 nucleotides read TGTGCCAGTTCCCCCTACGAGCAGTACTTC. Its translation is CASSPYEQYF.

There are a few counts of this clone. V and J are TRBV29-1 and TRBJ1-1, with no clear D. Germline CDR1 reads SQVTM; CDR2 reads ANQGSEA. The CDR3 consists of 12 residues. Trimming shortened V by 6 bases and J by 1 base, and 9 bases separated the two germline ends. The CDR3 DNA sequence: TGCAGCGTGCACAGCGGGAACACTGAAGCTTTCTTT. It translates to CSVHSGNTEAFF.

By share of the sample, this clone is large (0.1 to 1%). V gene TRBV5-6 combines with J gene TRBJ2-2; either TRBD1 or TRBD2 may supply D (5 bases each). Germline V gene data show CDR1 as SGHDT and CDR2 as YYEEEE. The CDR3 runs 14 residues. The germline V and J ends were trimmed by 2 bases and 7 bases, with 12 bases remaining between them. The CDR3 here is CASSLGEFGGELFF. Here the CDR3 DNA reads TGTGCCAGCAGCTTAGGGGAGTTCGGCGGGGAGCTGTTTTTT.

J is TRBJ1-1 and V is TRBV10-3; D is unresolved. The CDR3 is 13 amino acids. Trimming took 9 bases from V and 1 from J, leaving 12 bases between them. CDR1 and CDR2 (germline): ENHRY, SYGVKD. The CDR3 reads CAIADAGNTEAFF. The CDR3 DNA sequence: TGTGCCATTGCTGATGCAGGGAACACTGAAGCTTTCTTT.

The chain joins TRBV19 to TRBJ2-2; D is unclear. Germline V gives CDR1 LNHDA, CDR2 SQIVND (reference sequence). The length of the CDR3 is 14 residues. Trimming removed 1 base from V and 7 bases from J, with 10 bases in between. The CDR3 loop is CASSIGQASGELFF. In DNA, the CDR3 is TGTGCCAGTAGTATAGGGCAAGCGAGCGGGGAGCTGTTTTTT. The whole variable domain, remainder taken from reference TRBV19 and TRBJ2-2, is DGGITQSPKYLFRKEGQNVTLSCEQNLNHDAMYWYRQDPGQGLRLIYYSQIVNDFQKGDIAEGYSVSREKKESFPLTVTSAQKNPTAFYLCASSIGQASGELFFGEGSRLTVL.

This clone was found a few times. The chain joins TRBV7-9 to TRBJ1-2; D call uncertain. V lost 1 base to trimming and J lost 5 bases, with 11 bases between them. CDR3 length: 14 amino acids. The germline V gene has CDR1 SEHNR and CDR2 FQNEAQ (reference sequence). In nucleotides, the CDR3 is TGTGCCAGCAGCTTAGGGCGGCCCCTGTATGGCTACACCTTC. Protein: CASSLGRPLYGYTF.

The chain uses TRBV27 and TRBJ1-2; D ambiguous. The CDR3 is made up of 15 amino acids. V shed 6 bases and J shed 2 bases, with 16 bases lying between them. The germline V gene has CDR1 MNHEY and CDR2 SMNVEV (reference sequence). The CDR3 sequence is CASSPRDPINYGYTF. The DNA of the CDR3 is TGTGCCAGCAGCCCGAGGGATCCAATAAACTATGGCTACACCTTC.

The gene calls are TRBV6-4 and TRBJ2-2; 7 bases line up with TRBD1. Germline V gene data show CDR1 as MRHNA and CDR2 as SNTAGT. This CDR3 spans 14 amino acids. Unmatched junction bases numbered 0, after V lost 2 bases and J lost 3 bases. The CDR3 loop is CASSDGTDTGELFF. The CDR3 bases are TGTGCCAGCAGTGACGGGACAGACACCGGGGAGCTGTTTTTT.

V usage is TRBV15 and J usage is TRBJ2-7; TRBD1 agrees at 10 bases. Germline CDR1 reads LNHNV; CDR2 reads YYDKDF (reference sequence). The CDR3 has 16 residues. V was pared by 1 base and J by 5 bases, with 8 bases of the junction left unmatched. CDR3 in amino acids: CATSRGGTGAPNEQYF. The CDR3 region has the DNA TGTGCCACCAGCAGAGGGGGGACAGGGGCGCCAAACGAGCAGTACTTC.

V gene TRBV7-9 combines with J gene TRBJ2-7; D uncertain. Germline-derived CDR1 and CDR2 are SEHNR and FQNEAQ (reference sequence). Trimming shortened V by 3 bases and J by 3 bases, and 15 bases separated the two germline ends. CDR3 length equals 15 residues. CDR3 nucleotides: TGTGCCAGCAGCTTCGACGGATCCATGAACTACGAGCAGTACTTC. It translates to CASSFDGSMNYEQYF.

This sequence joins TRBV20-1 and TRBJ2-3; D gene uncertain. Looked up from germline, CDR1 is DFQATT and CDR2 is SNEGSKA (reference sequence). Trimming cost V 3 bases and J 5 bases, with 3 bases left between them. CDR3 length: 10 residues. CDR3 amino acids: CSARGDTQYF. As DNA, the CDR3 is TGCAGTGCTAGGGGAGATACGCAGTATTTT.

This clone appeared once. This chain connects TRBV9 to TRBJ2-7; no reliable D call. Trimming took off 3 bases at V and 1 base at J, with 8 bases between the two ends. This CDR3 region has 13 residues. Looked up from germline, CDR1 is SGDLS and CDR2 is YYNGEE. The CDR3 here is CASSASPSYEQYF. DNA of the CDR3: TGTGCCAGCAGCGCGTCTCCATCCTACGAGCAGTACTTC.

The CDR3 loop is CASSLPGTSFSYEQYF. The CDR3 DNA reads TGTGCCAGCAGCTTGCCCGGGACAAGCTTCTCCTACGAGCAGTACTTC. The V and J genes are TRBV7-2 and TRBJ2-7, with a possible D match to TRBD1 (6 bases). V shed 3 bases and J shed 0 bases, with 15 bases lying between them. Germline lookup yields CDR1 SGHTA and CDR2 FQGNSA. The CDR3 covers 16 residues. Drawing the rest from reference TRBV7-2 and TRBJ2-7, the complete variable domain is GAGVSQSPSNKVTEKGKDVELRCDPISGHTALYWYRQSLGQGLEFLIYFQGNSAPDKSGLPSDRFSAERTGGSVSTLTIQRTQQEDSAVYLCASSLPGTSFSYEQYFGPGTRLTVT.